This T cell receptor beta chain is from a study of T cell responses to AZD1222 COVID-19 vaccine. Sequencing used immunoSEQ multiplex PCR; TCRdb keeps in-frame clones, though not all of them. This sample has 100,000 to 150,000 clones; 80% to 90% occur once, and the top ten carry 27%. V was clipped by 4 bases and J by 4 bases, with 10 bases between them. The length of the CDR3 is 13 residues. Germline lookup yields CDR1 MNHEY and CDR2 SVGAGI. The sequence derives from an adult who received the AZD1222 COVID-19 vaccine. The sample in question was peripheral blood, obtained 28 days after the second AZD1222 dose. V is TRBV6-5 and J is TRBJ1-1, with D perhaps matching TRBD1 (5 bases). Here the CDR3 reads CASSLMRGTEAFF. The CDR3, as DNA: TGTGCCAGCAGTTTGATGAGGGGCACTGAAGCTTTCTTT.